Following are 3 T cell receptor beta chains from one sample sequenced in a study of CD8+CD57+ T cells in acquired aplastic anemia. Profiles of TCR beta VDJ and CDR3 were generated from a genomic DNA template. MiXCR, applied by TCRdb to the reads, yields one record per CDR3 protein. The sample holds around 150,000 distinct CDR3 sequences, roughly 40% seen once. The sample consisted of sorted CD4+, CD8+, or CD8+CD57+ T cells (not recorded which) from PBMCs. Every receptor here comes from a human donor in good health, serving as a control.

J is TRBJ1-1 and V is TRBV25-1; TRBD1 matches at 9 bases. Germline CDR1 MGHDK, CDR2 SYGVNS. The CDR3 contains 15 residues. The junction had 10 bases not matched to a gene; V was cut back by 7 bases and J by 4 bases. CDR3 nucleotide sequence: TGTGCCAGCACCTCGGGACAGGGTATGGTCACTGAAGCTTTCTTT. Translation: CASTSGQGMVTEAFF.

This clonotype is a singleton in its sample. The chain joins TRBV19 to TRBJ2-7; D is possibly TRBD2 (6 bases). CDR3 length: 13 amino acids. The germline V gene encodes CDR1 LNHDA and CDR2 SQIVND (reference sequence). Trimming cost V 9 bases and J 1 base, with 13 bases left between them. The CDR3 reads CASKGLASYEQYF. The CDR3 DNA reads TGTGCCAGCAAGGGACTTGCTTCCTACGAGCAGTACTTC. Using reference TRBV19 and TRBJ2-7 for the parts outside the CDR3, the full variable domain is DGGITQSPKYLFRKEGQNVTLSCEQNLNHDAMYWYRQDPGQGLRLIYYSQIVNDFQKGDIAEGYSVSREKKESFPLTVTSAQKNPTAFYLCASKGLASYEQYFGPGTRLTVT.

V usage is TRBV29-1 and J usage is TRBJ2-3; 9 bases line up with TRBD1. CDR3 length: 12 amino acids. J was trimmed by 3 bases and V by 7 bases; bases with no gene match: 2. Germline V CDR1 and CDR2: SQVTM, ANQGSEA. The CDR3 reads CSGGQGTDTQYF. The CDR3 DNA follows: TGCAGCGGTGGACAGGGGACAGATACGCAGTATTTT.